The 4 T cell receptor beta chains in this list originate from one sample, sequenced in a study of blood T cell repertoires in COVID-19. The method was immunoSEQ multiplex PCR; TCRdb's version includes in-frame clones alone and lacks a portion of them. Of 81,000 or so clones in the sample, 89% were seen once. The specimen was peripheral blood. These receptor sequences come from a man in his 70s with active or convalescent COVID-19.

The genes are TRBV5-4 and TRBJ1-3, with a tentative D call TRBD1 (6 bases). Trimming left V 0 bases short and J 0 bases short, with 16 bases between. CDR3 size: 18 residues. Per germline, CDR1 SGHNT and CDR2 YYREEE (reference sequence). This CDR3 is CASSLVGDMDRSGNTIYF. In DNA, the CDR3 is TGTGCCAGCAGCTTGGTAGGGGACATGGATCGCTCTGGAAACACCATATATTTT. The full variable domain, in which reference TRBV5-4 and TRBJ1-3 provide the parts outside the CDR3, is ETGVTQSPTHLIKTRGQQVTLRCSSQSGHNTVSWYQQALGQGPQFIFQYYREEENGRGNFPPRFSGLQFPNYSSELNVNALELDDSALYLCASSLVGDMDRSGNTIYFGEGSWLTVV.

The CDR3 spells CASSASHQRVTEAFF. The CDR3 region has the DNA TGTGCCAGCAGCGCCTCTCACCAGAGGGTAACTGAAGCTTTCTTT. The V call is TRBV9, the J call TRBJ1-1, with D unresolved. V was shortened by 3 bases and J by 5 bases, with 17 bases between the two germline ends. The V gene's germline CDR1 is SGDLS and CDR2 YYNGEE. This CDR3 has 15 residues.

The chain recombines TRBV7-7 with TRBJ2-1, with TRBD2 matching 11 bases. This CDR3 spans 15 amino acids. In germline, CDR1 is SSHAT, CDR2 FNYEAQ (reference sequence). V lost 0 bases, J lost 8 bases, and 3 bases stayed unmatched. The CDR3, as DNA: TGTGCCAGCAGCTTAGCTAGCGGGGGGGTGTATGAGCAGTTCTTC. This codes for CASSLASGGVYEQFF.

CDR3 coding DNA: TGTGCCAGCAGTTTCGGGACAGGCTCCTACGAGCAGTACTTC. This encodes CASSFGTGSYEQYF. The chain carries TRBV27 and TRBJ2-7; 8 bases are shared with TRBD1. The J segment lost 0 bases and the V segment lost 3 bases, leaving 1 base of the junction unmatched. The CDR3 covers 14 residues. Germline V gives CDR1 MNHEY, CDR2 SMNVEV (reference sequence).